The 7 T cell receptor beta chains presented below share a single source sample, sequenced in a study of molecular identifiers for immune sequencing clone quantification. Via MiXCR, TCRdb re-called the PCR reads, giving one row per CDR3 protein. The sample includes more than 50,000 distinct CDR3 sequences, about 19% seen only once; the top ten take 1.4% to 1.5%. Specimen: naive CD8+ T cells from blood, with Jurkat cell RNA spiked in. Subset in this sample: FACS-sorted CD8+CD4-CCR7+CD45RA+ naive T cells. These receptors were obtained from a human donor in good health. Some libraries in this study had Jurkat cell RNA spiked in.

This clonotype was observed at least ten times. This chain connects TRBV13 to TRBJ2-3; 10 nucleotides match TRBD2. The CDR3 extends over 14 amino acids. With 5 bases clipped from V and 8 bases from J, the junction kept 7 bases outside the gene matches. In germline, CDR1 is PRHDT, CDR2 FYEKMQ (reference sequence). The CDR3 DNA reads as TGTGCCAGCAGCACCCGGACTAGCGGAAGTACGCAGTATTTT. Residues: CASSTRTSGSTQYF.

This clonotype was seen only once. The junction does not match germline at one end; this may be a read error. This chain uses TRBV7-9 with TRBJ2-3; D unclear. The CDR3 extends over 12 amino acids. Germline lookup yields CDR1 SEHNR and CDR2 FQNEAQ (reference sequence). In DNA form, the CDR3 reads TGTGCCAGCGGCTTAGTGGGGGATACGCAGTATTTT. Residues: CASGLVGDTQYF.

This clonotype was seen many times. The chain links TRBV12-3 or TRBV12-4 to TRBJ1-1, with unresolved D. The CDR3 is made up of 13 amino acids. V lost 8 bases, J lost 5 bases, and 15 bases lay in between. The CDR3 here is CASSSLLGTEAFF. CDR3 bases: TGTGCCAGCTCCAGCCTTTTGGGGACTGAAGCTTTCTTT.

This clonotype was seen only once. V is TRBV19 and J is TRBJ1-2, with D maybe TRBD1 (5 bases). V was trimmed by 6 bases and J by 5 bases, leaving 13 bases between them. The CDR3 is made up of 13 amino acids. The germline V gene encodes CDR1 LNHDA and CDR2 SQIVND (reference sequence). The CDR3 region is CASSPGARYGYTF. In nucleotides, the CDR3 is TGTGCCAGTAGCCCCGGGGCGAGGTATGGCTACACCTTC.

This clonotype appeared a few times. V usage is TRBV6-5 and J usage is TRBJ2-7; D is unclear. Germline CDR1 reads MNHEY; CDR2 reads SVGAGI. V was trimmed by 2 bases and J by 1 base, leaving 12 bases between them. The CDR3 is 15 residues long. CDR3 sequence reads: CASSYASGRSYEQYF. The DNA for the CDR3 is TGTGCCAGCAGTTACGCCAGTGGCAGATCCTACGAGCAGTACTTC.

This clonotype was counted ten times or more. CDR3 region: CASSPETGTDTQYF. The CDR3 nucleotides are TGTGCCAGCAGCCCTGAGACCGGCACAGATACGCAGTATTTT. The chain has TRBV9 and TRBJ2-3; D unclear. CDR1 and CDR2 (germline): SGDLS, YYNGEE. The CDR3 sequence is 14 residues long. V lost 4 bases, J lost 1 base, and 10 bases lay in between.

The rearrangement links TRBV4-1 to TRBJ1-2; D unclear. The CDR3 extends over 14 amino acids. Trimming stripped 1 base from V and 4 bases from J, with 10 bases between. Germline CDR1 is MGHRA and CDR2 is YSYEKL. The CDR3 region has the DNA TGCGCCAGCAGCCAAGGCAGCACTCCCTATGGCTACACCTTC. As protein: CASSQGSTPYGYTF.